A single sample is the source of the 30 T cell receptor beta chains below, sequenced in a study of CD8+CD57+ T cells in acquired aplastic anemia. The study profiled TCR beta VDJ and CDR3 using genomic DNA as template. TCRdb used MiXCR to reprocess the reads, holding one entry per CDR3 protein. The sample carries around 200,000 distinct CDR3 sequences, less than 60% recorded once. Before being chosen for sequencing, patients had shown CD8+CD57+ cell expansion by flow cytometry. The specimen sequenced was sorted CD4+, CD8+, or CD8+CD57+ T cells (not recorded which) from PBMCs. The receptors shown here come from a human donor with aplastic anemia.

The V and J genes are TRBV7-3 and TRBJ2-5, with D possibly being TRBD2 (5 bases). Germline V gene data show CDR1 as SGHTA and CDR2 as FQGTGA. The length of the CDR3 is 16 residues. Trimming cost V 6 bases and J 4 bases, with 21 bases left between them. CDR3 amino acids: CASRPPPAGAPETQYF. The DNA for the CDR3 is TGTGCCAGCAGACCCCCCCCGGCGGGCGCACCAGAGACCCAGTACTTC.

V gene TRBV30 combines with J gene TRBJ1-5; D unresolved. The V gene lost 1 base and the J gene lost 2 bases, with 9 bases spanning the gap. Germline CDR1 is GTSNPN and CDR2 is SVGIG (reference sequence). The CDR3 consists of 14 residues. The CDR3 DNA reads TGTGCCTGGAGTGGGGATTTCGGCAATCAGCCCCAGCATTTT. The encoded protein is CAWSGDFGNQPQHF.

As for this clonotype: This is likely a read error, given that the CDR3 carries no conserved phenylalanine or tryptophan at its end. The DNA is omitted, as the CDR3 cannot be located on it reliably, and the CDR3 follows TCRdb's listing. V is TRBV15 and J is TRBJ2-7. Ends included, the CDR3 has 12 residues. Germline values: CDR1 LNHNV, CDR2 YYDKDF (reference sequence). The CDR3 protein is CATSRDRLDGPR.

Worth noting for this clonotype: One end of the junction is discordant with germline, which a read error may explain. The chain has TRBV6-1 and TRBJ2-1, with 10 bases identical to TRBD2. This CDR3 is 17 amino acids long. Germline values: CDR1 MNHNS, CDR2 SASEGT. The DNA for the CDR3 is TGTGCCTGCAGTCTCTTGATAGCTAGCGGGAGTAGAAATGAGCAGTTCTTC. Translated, it gives CACSLLIASGSRNEQFF.

This clonotype was observed a handful of times. This chain uses TRBV24-1 with TRBJ2-1; the D gene is possibly TRBD1 (5 bases). Germline loops: CDR1 KGHDR, CDR2 SFDVKD. The CDR3 loop spans 15 amino acids. The ends were cut back, 5 bases at V and 10 bases at J, with 20 bases in the middle. CDR3 in amino acids: CATSVGQNPLAEQFF. Written as DNA, the CDR3 is TGTGCCACCAGTGTTGGACAAAACCCCCTTGCCGAGCAGTTCTTC.

J is TRBJ1-2 and V is TRBV10-3, with 8 positions matching TRBD1. The CDR3 length is 12 residues. With V trimmed by 10 bases and J by 8 bases, 9 bases remained unmatched. The germline CDR1 and CDR2 sequences are ENHRY and SYGVKD. The CDR3 region is CASTQGATGYTF. In nucleotides, the CDR3 is TGTGCCAGCACCCAGGGGGCGACCGGCTACACCTTC.

The rearrangement joins TRBV20-1 to TRBJ2-7; 8 bases agree with TRBD1. Unmatched junction bases numbered 13, after V lost 1 base and J lost 2 bases. The length of the CDR3 is 17 residues. Germline-derived CDR1 and CDR2 are DFQATT and SNEGSKA (reference sequence). Here the CDR3 DNA reads TGCAGTGCTAGAGGTTCAGATGGGACAGGTTTCACCTACGAGCAGTACTTC. This codes for CSARGSDGTGFTYEQYF.

The chain has TRBV10-1 and TRBJ2-1, with 10 bases aligning to TRBD1. Trimming at V came to 3 bases and at J to 5 bases, leaving 4 bases not matched to a gene. Germline CDR1 reads WNHNN; CDR2 reads SYGVQD (reference sequence). This CDR3 spans 15 amino acids. The CDR3 spells CASSDGTGVHNEQFF. The DNA for the CDR3 is TGCGCCAGCAGTGACGGGACAGGGGTTCACAATGAGCAGTTCTTC.

This clonotype was seen ten or more times. The rearrangement joins TRBV4-1 to TRBJ2-1, with 10 nucleotides matching TRBD2. The CDR3 has 15 amino acids. The junction had 2 bases not matched to a gene; V was cut back by 4 bases and J by 2 bases. From germline, CDR1 is MGHRA and CDR2 YSYEKL. DNA of the CDR3: TGCGCCAGCAGCCGAGGACTAGCGGCCTACAATGAGCAGTTCTTC. Its protein product is CASSRGLAAYNEQFF.

There are a few counts of this clonotype. The V gene is TRBV19, the J gene TRBJ1-3; maybe TRBD1 (6 bases). Per germline, CDR1 LNHDA and CDR2 SQIVND (reference sequence). V was shortened by 7 bases and J by 4 bases, with 11 bases between the two germline ends. CDR3 length equals 13 residues. This chain's CDR3 is CASNGQPGNTIYF. The CDR3 DNA sequence: TGTGCCAGTAACGGACAGCCCGGAAACACCATATATTTT.

V usage is TRBV2 and J usage is TRBJ2-7; D is perhaps TRBD1 (5 bases). The germline CDR1 and CDR2 sequences are SNHLY and FYNNEI. The CDR3 is 15 amino acids. Trimming shortened V by 4 bases and J by 2 bases, and 15 bases separated the two germline ends. CDR3 sequence reads: CASSATGSLTYEQYF. As DNA, the CDR3 is TGTGCCAGCAGTGCCACAGGAAGCCTAACCTACGAGCAGTACTTC.

The chain carries TRBV7-9 and TRBJ2-7, with TRBD2 identical over 8 bases. The V gene's germline CDR1 is SEHNR and CDR2 FQNEAQ (reference sequence). The CDR3 sequence is 15 residues long. The chain's CDR3 is CAREFSGRSYHEQYF. CDR3 in DNA: TGTGCTAGAGAGTTCAGCGGGAGATCTTACCACGAGCAGTACTTC.

There are many counts of this clonotype. The J gene is TRBJ1-5, the V gene TRBV11-3; D is ambiguous. The CDR3 totals 11 residues. Germline V gives CDR1 SGHNT, CDR2 YENEEA. V lost 5 bases to trimming and J lost 9 bases, with 8 bases between them. This CDR3 reads CASSPGGPQHF. The CDR3 nucleotides are TGTGCCAGCAGCCCTGGTGGGCCCCAGCATTTT.

The chain recombines TRBV7-6 with TRBJ2-1; D is unclear. The V gene's germline CDR1 is SGHVS and CDR2 FNYEAQ. This CDR3 contains 14 residues. Trimming removed 0 bases from V and 10 bases from J, with 13 bases in between. Here the CDR3 DNA reads TGTGCCAGCAGCTTAGCTACGGCTAGAGGCGAGCAGTTCTTC. As protein: CASSLATARGEQFF.

This chain connects TRBV7-8 to TRBJ1-4; D uncertain. Germline V gene data show CDR1 as SGHVS and CDR2 as FQNEAQ. V lost 1 base to trimming and J lost 12 bases, with 6 bases between them. There are 11 residues in the CDR3. CDR3 DNA: TGTGCCAGCAGCTTAGGATGGGAACTGTTTTTT. This gives the protein CASSLGWELFF. Variable domain in full (rest from reference TRBV7-8 and TRBJ1-4): GAGVSQSPRYKVAKRGQDVALRCDPISGHVSLFWYQQALGQGPEFLTYFQNEAQLDKSGLPSDRFFAERPEGSVSTLKIQRTQQEDSAVYLCASSLGWELFFGSGTQLSVL.

J is TRBJ1-2 and V is TRBV5-4; D gene ambiguous. There are 14 residues in the CDR3. The V end was cut by 4 bases, the J end by 4 bases, with 14 bases between. From germline, CDR1 is SGHNT and CDR2 YYREEE (reference sequence). CDR3 sequence: CASSRTGRAYGYTF. The CDR3 DNA is TGTGCCAGCAGCCGTACGGGGAGGGCCTATGGCTACACCTTC.

The genes are TRBV25-1 and TRBJ2-5; 10 bases line up with TRBD2. This CDR3 comprises 17 residues. Trimming took 6 bases from V and 9 from J; bases not matched to a gene: 19. CDR1 and CDR2 from the germline V gene are MGHDK and SYGVNS. CDR3 bases: TGTGCCAGCAGCCTGGGACCAGCGGGAGGGCTTTCGGAGGCCCAGTACTTC. This gives the protein CASSLGPAGGLSEAQYF.

This clonotype came up many times. J is TRBJ1-2 and V is TRBV7-2; TRBD1 matches 8 bases. Germline V CDR1 and CDR2: SGHTA, FQGNSA. The CDR3 consists of 14 residues. Trimming at V came to 4 bases and at J to 2 bases, leaving 3 bases not matched to a gene. In DNA form, the CDR3 reads TGTGCCAGCAGCTCCCGGACAGGGAACTATGGCTACACCTTC. It yields the protein CASSSRTGNYGYTF. The full variable domain, in which reference TRBV7-2 and TRBJ1-2 provide the parts outside the CDR3, is GAGVSQSPSNKVTEKGKDVELRCDPISGHTALYWYRQSLGQGLEFLIYFQGNSAPDKSGLPSDRFSAERTGGSVSTLTIQRTQQEDSAVYLCASSSRTGNYGYTFGSGTRLTVV.

About this clonotype: A clone one base away is much larger, so this may be a read error. The chain employs TRBV7-2 and TRBJ2-7; D is uncertain. Deletions cut 0 bases from V and 3 bases from J, with 3 bases between. Germline V gene sequence: CDR1 SGHTA, CDR2 FQGNSA. The CDR3 contains 12 residues. CDR3 region: CASSLAHYEQYF. The CDR3 DNA sequence: TGTGCCAGCAGCTTAGCGCACTACGAGCAGTACTTC. Variable domain in full (rest from reference TRBV7-2 and TRBJ2-7): GAGVSQSPSNKVTEKGKDVELRCDPISGHTALYWYRQSLGQGLEFLIYFQGNSAPDKSGLPSDRFSAERTGGSVSTLTIQRTQQEDSAVYLCASSLAHYEQYFGPGTRLTVT.

This chain uses TRBV7-2 with TRBJ2-7, with D perhaps matching TRBD1 (5 bases). The CDR3 has 13 residues. CDR1 is SGHTA and CDR2 is FQGNSA in the germline V gene. Trimming left V 4 bases short and J 10 bases short, with 17 bases between. DNA of the CDR3: TGTGCCAGCAGCTCACGCGCAGGGATATTTCAGTACTTC. It codes for CASSSRAGIFQYF.

The chain recombines TRBV7-9 with TRBJ2-5; 10 positions agree with TRBD1. This CDR3 spans 14 amino acids. Trimming at V came to 5 bases and at J to 2 bases, leaving 2 bases not matched to a gene. The V gene's germline CDR1 is SEHNR and CDR2 FQNEAQ (reference sequence). The chain's CDR3 is CASSTGQGQETQYF. In DNA form, the CDR3 reads TGTGCCAGCAGCACGGGACAGGGGCAAGAGACCCAGTACTTC.

The chain links TRBV6-4 to TRBJ2-3; 7 bases line up with TRBD1. Trimming removed 3 bases from V and 4 bases from J; junction bases left unmatched: 4. There are 14 residues in the CDR3. Germline V gives CDR1 MRHNA, CDR2 SNTAGT. Here the CDR3 reads CASSEGQRADTQYF. In nucleotides, the CDR3 is TGTGCCAGCAGTGAGGGACAGAGGGCAGATACGCAGTATTTT.

This chain joins TRBV7-2 and TRBJ2-7; D uncertain. Trimming removed 5 bases at V and 0 bases at J, with 5 bases between. Germline lookup yields CDR1 SGHTA and CDR2 FQGNSA. The CDR3 is 12 amino acids. The CDR3 bases are TGTGCCAGCAGCATAGACTCCTACGAGCAGTACTTC. This encodes CASSIDSYEQYF.

V gene TRBV29-1 combines with J gene TRBJ2-7, with 9 bases that match TRBD1. J gave up 6 bases and V 6 bases, and 6 bases lay outside the gene matches. Germline V lookup: CDR1 SQVTM, CDR2 ANQGSEA. This CDR3 is built from 12 residues. This CDR3 reads CSVGPDRGEQYF. The CDR3 DNA follows: TGCAGCGTCGGCCCGGACAGGGGCGAGCAGTACTTC.

The gene calls are TRBV29-1 and TRBJ2-7, with D perhaps TRBD1 or TRBD2 (5 bases each). V was trimmed by 8 bases and J by 0 bases, leaving 14 bases between them. The germline V gene has CDR1 SQVTM and CDR2 ANQGSEA. The CDR3 is made up of 13 amino acids. The CDR3 nucleotides read TGCAGCAAGCCGGGGACGAGCTCCTACGAGCAGTACTTC. This codes for CSKPGTSSYEQYF.

This clonotype has just a few counts. The V call is TRBV6-2 or TRBV6-3, the J call TRBJ1-3, with D hard to call. Trimming pared 0 bases from V and 1 base from J, leaving 16 bases between. The CDR3 spans 18 residues. CDR1 is MNHEY, CDR2 SVGEGT, per germline. Written as DNA, the CDR3 is TGTGCCAGCAGTTACTCCAGGCTAGGCGGTCGATCTGGAAACACCATATATTTT. Translating gives CASSYSRLGGRSGNTIYF.

A word on this clonotype: This is likely a read error, given that the CDR3 carries no conserved phenylalanine or tryptophan at its end. V and J are TRBV24-1 and TRBJ2-1, with a tentative D call TRBD1 (5 bases). This CDR3 spans 16 amino acids. Germline assignment: CDR1 KGHDR and CDR2 SFDVKD. Deletions cut 0 bases from V and 1 base from J, with 9 bases between. The CDR3 protein is CATSDLQTASYNEQFL. CDR3 nucleotides: TGTGCCACCAGTGATTTGCAGACAGCATCCTACAATGAGCAGTTCCTC.

This chain joins TRBV20-1 and TRBJ1-4, with 9 nucleotides matching TRBD1. This CDR3 is 12 amino acids long. From germline, CDR1 is DFQATT and CDR2 SNEGSKA (reference sequence). V lost 6 bases and J lost 6; bases outside the gene matches: 2. The CDR3 DNA follows: TGCAGTGCCTGGGACAGGGATGAAAAACTGTTTTTT. Translating gives CSAWDRDEKLFF.

This clonotype was recorded once. V is TRBV19 and J is TRBJ2-3; 9 nucleotides align to TRBD1. The V gene's germline CDR1 is LNHDA and CDR2 SQIVND (reference sequence). With V trimmed by 4 bases and J by 8 bases, 4 bases remained unmatched. The CDR3 covers 13 residues. CDR3 DNA sequence: TGTGCCAGTAGTACGGACAGGGGCGGTACGCAGTATTTT. Translation: CASSTDRGGTQYF.

The chain carries TRBV11-2 and TRBJ2-5; 9 nucleotides agree with TRBD2. The CDR3 covers 18 residues. J was trimmed by 5 bases and V by 5 bases; bases with no gene match: 18. Germline V lookup: CDR1 SGHAT, CDR2 FQNNGV. CDR3: CASSPIPKAGGSRETQYF. In nucleotides, the CDR3 is TGTGCCAGCAGCCCCATCCCTAAAGCGGGAGGTTCGAGGGAGACCCAGTACTTC.